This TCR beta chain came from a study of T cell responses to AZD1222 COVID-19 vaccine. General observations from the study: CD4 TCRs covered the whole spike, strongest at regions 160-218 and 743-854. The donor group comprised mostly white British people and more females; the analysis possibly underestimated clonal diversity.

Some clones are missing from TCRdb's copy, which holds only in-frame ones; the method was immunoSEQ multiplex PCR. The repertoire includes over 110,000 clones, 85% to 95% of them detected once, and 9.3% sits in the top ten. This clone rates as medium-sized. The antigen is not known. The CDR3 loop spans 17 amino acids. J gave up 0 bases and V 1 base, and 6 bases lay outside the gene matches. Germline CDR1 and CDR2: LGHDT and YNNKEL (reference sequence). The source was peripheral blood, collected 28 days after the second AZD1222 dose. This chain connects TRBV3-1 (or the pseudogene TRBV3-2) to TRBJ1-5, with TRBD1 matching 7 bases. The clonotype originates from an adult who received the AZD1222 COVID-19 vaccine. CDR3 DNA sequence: TGTGCCAGCAGCCAAGCGGGGGACAGCGATAGCAATCAGCCCCAGCATTTT. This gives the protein CASSQAGDSDSNQPQHF.